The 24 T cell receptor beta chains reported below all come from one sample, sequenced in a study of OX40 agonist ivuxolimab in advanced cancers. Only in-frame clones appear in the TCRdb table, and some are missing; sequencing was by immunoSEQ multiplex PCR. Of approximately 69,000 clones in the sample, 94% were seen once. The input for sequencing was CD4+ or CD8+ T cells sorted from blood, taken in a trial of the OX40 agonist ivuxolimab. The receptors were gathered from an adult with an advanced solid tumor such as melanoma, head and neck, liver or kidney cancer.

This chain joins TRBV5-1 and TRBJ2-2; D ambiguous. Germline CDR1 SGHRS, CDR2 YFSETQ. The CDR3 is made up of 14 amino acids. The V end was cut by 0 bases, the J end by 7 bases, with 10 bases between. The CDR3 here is CASSLGVGNGELFF. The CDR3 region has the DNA TGCGCCAGCAGCTTGGGCGTAGGAAACGGGGAGCTGTTTTTT.

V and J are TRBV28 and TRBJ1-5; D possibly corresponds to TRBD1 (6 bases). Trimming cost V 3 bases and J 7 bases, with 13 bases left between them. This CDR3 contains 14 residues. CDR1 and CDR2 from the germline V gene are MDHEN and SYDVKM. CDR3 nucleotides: TGTGCCAGCAGTTTTGCAGGGGATTTCCAGCCCCAGCATTTT. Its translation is CASSFAGDFQPQHF.

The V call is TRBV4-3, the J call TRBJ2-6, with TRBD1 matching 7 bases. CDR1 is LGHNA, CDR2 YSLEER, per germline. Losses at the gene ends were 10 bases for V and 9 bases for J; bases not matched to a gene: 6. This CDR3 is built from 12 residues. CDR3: CANGDSHNVLTF. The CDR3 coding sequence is TGCGCCAACGGGGACAGCCACAACGTCCTGACTTTC.

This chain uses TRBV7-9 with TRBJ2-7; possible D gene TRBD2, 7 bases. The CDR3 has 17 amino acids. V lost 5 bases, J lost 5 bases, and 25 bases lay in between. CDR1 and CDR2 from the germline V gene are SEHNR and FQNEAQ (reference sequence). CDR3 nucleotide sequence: TGTGCCAGCAGCCCCCTGGCGGGAGCAGGGGAAAAAAACGAGCAGTACTTC. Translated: CASSPLAGAGEKNEQYF.

CDR3: CASSQEATGRGLGVYQPQHF. CDR3 bases: TGCGCCAGCAGCCAAGAGGCAACGGGAAGGGGGCTCGGGGTCTATCAGCCCCAGCATTTT. The chain combines TRBV4-3 with TRBJ1-5; 7 nucleotides match TRBD1. The CDR3 contains 20 residues. Germline-derived CDR1 and CDR2 are LGHNA and YSLEER. J lost 5 bases, V lost 0 bases, and 19 bases had no gene match.

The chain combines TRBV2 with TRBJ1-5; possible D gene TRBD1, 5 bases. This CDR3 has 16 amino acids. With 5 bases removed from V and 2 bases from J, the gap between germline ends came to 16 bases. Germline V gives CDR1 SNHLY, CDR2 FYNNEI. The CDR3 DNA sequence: TGTGCCAGCAGTCCCGGAGAGAGAGGGGGCAATCAGCCCCAGCATTTT. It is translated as CASSPGERGGNQPQHF.

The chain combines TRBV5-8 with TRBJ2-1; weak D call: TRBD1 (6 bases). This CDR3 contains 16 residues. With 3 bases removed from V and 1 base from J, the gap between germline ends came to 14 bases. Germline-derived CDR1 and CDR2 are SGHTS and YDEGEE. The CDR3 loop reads CASSYTPGQSYNEQFF. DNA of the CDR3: TGTGCCAGCAGCTACACCCCCGGACAGTCCTACAATGAGCAGTTCTTC.

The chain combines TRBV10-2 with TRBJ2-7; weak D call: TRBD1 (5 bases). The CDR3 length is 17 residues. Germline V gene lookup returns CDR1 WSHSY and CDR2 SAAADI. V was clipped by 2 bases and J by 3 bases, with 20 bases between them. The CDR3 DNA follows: TGCGCCAGCAGTGAGCCCGCCGAAGGAAGGGGCAGCTACGAGCAGTACTTC. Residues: CASSEPAEGRGSYEQYF.

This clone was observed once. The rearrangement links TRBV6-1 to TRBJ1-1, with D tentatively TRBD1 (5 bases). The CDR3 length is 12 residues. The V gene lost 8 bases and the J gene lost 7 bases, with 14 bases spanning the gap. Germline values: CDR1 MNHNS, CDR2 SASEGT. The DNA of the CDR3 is TGTGCCAGCGACAGATTGACCCGTGAAGCTTTCTTT. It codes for CASDRLTREAFF.

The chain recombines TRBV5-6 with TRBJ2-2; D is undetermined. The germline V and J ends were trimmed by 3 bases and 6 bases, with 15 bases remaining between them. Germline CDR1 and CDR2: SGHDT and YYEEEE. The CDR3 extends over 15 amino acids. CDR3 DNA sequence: TGTGCCAGCAGCTCGGTAGGGTCGATGGCCGGGGAGCTGTTTTTT. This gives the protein CASSSVGSMAGELFF. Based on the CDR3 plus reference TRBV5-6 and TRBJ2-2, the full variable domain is DAGVTQSPTHLIKTRGQQVTLRCSPKSGHDTVSWYQQALGQGPQFIFQYYEEEERQRGNFPDRFSGHQFPNYSSELNVNALLLGDSALYLCASSSVGSMAGELFFGEGSRLTVL.

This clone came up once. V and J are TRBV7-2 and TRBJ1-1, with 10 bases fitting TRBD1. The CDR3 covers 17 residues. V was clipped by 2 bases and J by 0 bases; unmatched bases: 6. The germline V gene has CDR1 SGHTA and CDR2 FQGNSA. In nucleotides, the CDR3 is TGTGCCAGCAGCTTAATGGGACAGGGGTATCTGAACACTGAAGCTTTCTTT. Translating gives CASSLMGQGYLNTEAFF.

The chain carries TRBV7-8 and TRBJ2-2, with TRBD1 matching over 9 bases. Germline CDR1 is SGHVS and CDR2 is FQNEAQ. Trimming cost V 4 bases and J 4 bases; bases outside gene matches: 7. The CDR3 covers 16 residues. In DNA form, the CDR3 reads TGTGCCAGCAGCTCCCGACAGGGGGTCTTCACCGGGGAGCTGTTTTTT. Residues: CASSSRQGVFTGELFF.

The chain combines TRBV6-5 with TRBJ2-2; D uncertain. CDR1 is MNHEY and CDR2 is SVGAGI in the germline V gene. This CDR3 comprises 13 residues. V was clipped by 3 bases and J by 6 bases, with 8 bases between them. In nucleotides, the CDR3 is TGTGCCAGCAGTTATGGTGGCCCCGGGGAGCTGTTTTTT. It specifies CASSYGGPGELFF.

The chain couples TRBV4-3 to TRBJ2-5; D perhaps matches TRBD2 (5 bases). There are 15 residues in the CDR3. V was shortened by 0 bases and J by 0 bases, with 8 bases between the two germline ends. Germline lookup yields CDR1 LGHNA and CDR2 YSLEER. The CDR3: CASSQDPGYQETQYF. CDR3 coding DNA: TGCGCCAGCAGCCAAGATCCGGGGTACCAAGAGACCCAGTACTTC.

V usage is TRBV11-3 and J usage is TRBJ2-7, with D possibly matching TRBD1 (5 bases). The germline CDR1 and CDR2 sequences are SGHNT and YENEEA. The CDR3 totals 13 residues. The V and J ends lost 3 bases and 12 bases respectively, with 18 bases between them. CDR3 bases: TGTGCCAGCAGCTTTTCCCTGACAGCCCCTACGTACTTC. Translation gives CASSFSLTAPTYF.

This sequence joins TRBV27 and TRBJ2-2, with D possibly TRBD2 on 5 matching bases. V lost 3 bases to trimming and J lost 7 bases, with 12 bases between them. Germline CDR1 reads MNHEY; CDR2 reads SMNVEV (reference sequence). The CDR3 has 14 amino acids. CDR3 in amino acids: CASSFSRAGGELFF. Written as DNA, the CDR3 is TGTGCCAGCAGTTTTTCGAGGGCTGGCGGGGAGCTGTTTTTT.

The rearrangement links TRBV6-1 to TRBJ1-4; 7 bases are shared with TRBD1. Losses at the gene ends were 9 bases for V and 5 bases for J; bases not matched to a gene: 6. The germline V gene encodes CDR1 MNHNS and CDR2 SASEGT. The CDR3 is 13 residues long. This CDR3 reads CARPRTGNEKLFF. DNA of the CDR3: TGTGCCAGACCCAGGACAGGAAATGAAAAACTGTTTTTT.

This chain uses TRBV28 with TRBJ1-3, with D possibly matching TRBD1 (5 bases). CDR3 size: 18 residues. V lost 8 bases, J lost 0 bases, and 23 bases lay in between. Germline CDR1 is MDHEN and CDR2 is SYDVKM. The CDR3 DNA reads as TGTGCCAGCGAATCAGTCGGGGCAGGTGGGATCTCTGGAAACACCATATATTTT. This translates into CASESVGAGGISGNTIYF.

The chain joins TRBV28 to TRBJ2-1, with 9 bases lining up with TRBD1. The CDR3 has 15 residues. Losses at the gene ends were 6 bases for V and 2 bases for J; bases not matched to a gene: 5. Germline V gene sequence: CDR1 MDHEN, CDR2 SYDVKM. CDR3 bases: TGTGCCAGCAGCAGGGACAGGGTCGCCTACAATGAGCAGTTCTTC. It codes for CASSRDRVAYNEQFF.

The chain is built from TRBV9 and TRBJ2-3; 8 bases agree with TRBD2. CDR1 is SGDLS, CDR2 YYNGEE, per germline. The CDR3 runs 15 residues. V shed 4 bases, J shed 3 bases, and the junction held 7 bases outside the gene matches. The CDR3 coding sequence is TGTGCCAGCAGCATCGCGGGGGGCGGGACAGATACGCAGTATTTT. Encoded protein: CASSIAGGGTDTQYF.

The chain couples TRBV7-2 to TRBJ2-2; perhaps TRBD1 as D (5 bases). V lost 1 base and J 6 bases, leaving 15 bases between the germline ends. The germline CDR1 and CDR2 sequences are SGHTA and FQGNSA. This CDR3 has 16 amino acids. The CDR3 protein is CASSLDIGALPGELFF. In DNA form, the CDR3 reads TGTGCCAGCAGCTTAGATATTGGGGCGCTGCCCGGGGAGCTGTTTTTT.

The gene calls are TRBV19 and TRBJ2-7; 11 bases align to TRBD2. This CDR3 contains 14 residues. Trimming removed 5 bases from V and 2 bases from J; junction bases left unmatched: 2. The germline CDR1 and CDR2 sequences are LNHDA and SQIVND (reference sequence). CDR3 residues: CASSGTSGAYEQYF. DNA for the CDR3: TGTGCCAGTAGTGGGACTAGCGGCGCCTACGAGCAGTACTTC.

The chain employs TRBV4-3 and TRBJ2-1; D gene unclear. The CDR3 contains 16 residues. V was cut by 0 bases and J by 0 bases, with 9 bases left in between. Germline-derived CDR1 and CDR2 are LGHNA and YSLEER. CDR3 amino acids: CASSQDSAASYNEQFF. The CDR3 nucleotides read TGCGCCAGCAGCCAAGATTCCGCGGCCTCCTACAATGAGCAGTTCTTC.

The CDR3 bases are TGTGCCATCATGAGACAGGGGGAGGGAGAGACCCAGTACTTC. Translation: CAIMRQGEGETQYF. V is TRBV10-3 and J is TRBJ2-5; 9 bases line up with TRBD1. The V and J ends lost 7 bases and 4 bases, in that order; junction bases with no gene match: 7. The CDR3 loop spans 14 amino acids. In germline, CDR1 is ENHRY, CDR2 SYGVKD.